This T cell receptor beta chain was sequenced in a study of blood T cell repertoires in COVID-19. Study-level background: Donors in the United States, Italy and Spain gave samples during acute or convalescent COVID-19. PBMCs, B-cell-depleted T cells, or T cells were the source of the cDNA or gDNA that made up the material.

Germline V gives CDR1 MNHEY, CDR2 SVGAGI. CDR3 length: 15 amino acids. V trimming: 0 bases; J trimming: 4 bases; junction bases outside the gene matches: 5. This clone was counted once. Clones were read by immunoSEQ multiplex PCR, and TCRdb kept only the in-frame ones, dropping some. In the table there are about 32,000 clones, about 86% of which are singletons. V gene TRBV6-5 combines with J gene TRBJ1-1; 7 bases agree with TRBD1. The TCR comes from a woman of 80 years or more with active or convalescent COVID-19. The sequencing input was peripheral blood. CDR3 DNA: TGTGCCAGCAGTTACTCGAGGACAGGAGTCACTGAAGCTTTCTTT. It translates to CASSYSRTGVTEAFF.